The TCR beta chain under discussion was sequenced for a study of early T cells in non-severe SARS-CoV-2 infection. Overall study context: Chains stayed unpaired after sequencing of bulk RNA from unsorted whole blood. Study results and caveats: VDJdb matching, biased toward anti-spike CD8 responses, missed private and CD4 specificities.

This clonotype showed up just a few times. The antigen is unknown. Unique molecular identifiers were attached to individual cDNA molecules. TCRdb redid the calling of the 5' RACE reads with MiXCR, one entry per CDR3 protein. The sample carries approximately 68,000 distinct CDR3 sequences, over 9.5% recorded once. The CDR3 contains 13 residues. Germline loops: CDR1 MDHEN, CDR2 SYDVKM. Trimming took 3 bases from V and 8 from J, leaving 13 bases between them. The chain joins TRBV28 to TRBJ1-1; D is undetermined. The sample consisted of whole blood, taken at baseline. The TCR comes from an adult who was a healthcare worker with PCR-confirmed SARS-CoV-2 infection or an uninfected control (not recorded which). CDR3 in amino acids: CASSFVRYGEAFF. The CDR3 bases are TGTGCCAGCAGTTTTGTGAGGTATGGGGAAGCTTTCTTT.